One and the same sample provided the 32 T cell receptor beta chains below, sequenced in a study of T-cell memory formation after mild COVID-19. TCRdb ran MiXCR on the 5' RACE reads and lists one entry per CDR3 protein. Found here are more than 450,000 distinct CDR3 sequences, 18% of them singletons; the top ten hold around 12%. The sequenced sample consisted of PBMCs or a T cell subset sorted from them (not recorded which). All receptors come from an adult woman who had mild COVID-19 (a few samples of this study predate the infection). Cell type and time point are not known.

The chain uses TRBV28 and TRBJ1-6; D is ambiguous. The CDR3 loop spans 16 amino acids. Germline CDR1 is MDHEN and CDR2 is SYDVKM. Trimming took off 5 bases at V and 0 bases at J, with 11 bases between the two ends. The DNA of the CDR3 is TGTGCCAGCAGTCCCCGGTCTAGCTCCTATAATTCACCCCTCCACTTT. It encodes CASSPRSSSYNSPLHF.

J is TRBJ2-3 and V is TRBV4-3, with 9 bases lining up with TRBD1. J lost 3 bases, V lost 1 base, and 8 bases had no gene match. The germline V gene has CDR1 LGHNA and CDR2 YSLEER. This CDR3 has 17 residues. CDR3 DNA: TGCGCCAGCAGCCAAGTGGGACAGGGTGTAGTAACAGATACGCAGTATTTT. This encodes CASSQVGQGVVTDTQYF.

The chain combines TRBV20-1 with TRBJ2-1, with 12 bases identical to TRBD2. The germline V gene encodes CDR1 DFQATT and CDR2 SNEGSKA (reference sequence). The V gene end was trimmed by 0 bases and the J gene end by 7 bases; junction bases not matched to a gene: 4. The CDR3 sequence is 15 residues long. The CDR3 sequence is CSARDLGLAGNEQFF. CDR3 in DNA: TGCAGTGCTAGAGATTTAGGACTAGCGGGGAATGAGCAGTTCTTC.

This clonotype showed up just a few times. CDR3 loop: CASSQEGPLGNRPEKLFF. The CDR3, as DNA: TGCGCCAGCAGCCAAGAAGGGCCCCTAGGAAACCGCCCTGAAAAACTGTTTTTT. The genes are TRBV4-1 and TRBJ1-4, with D unresolved. This CDR3 is 18 amino acids long. The V gene's germline CDR1 is MGHRA and CDR2 YSYEKL. The V gene lost 0 bases and the J gene lost 7 bases, with 21 bases spanning the gap.

This clonotype turned up a few times. The V call is TRBV20-1, the J call TRBJ2-7, with 8 positions matching TRBD1. V lost 3 bases, J lost 4 bases, and 8 bases stayed unmatched. Looked up from germline, CDR1 is DFQATT and CDR2 is SNEGSKA (reference sequence). This CDR3 is built from 14 residues. The CDR3 DNA reads TGCAGTGCTAGTGACTTGGGACAGGCGTACGAGCAGTACTTC. Translating it yields CSASDLGQAYEQYF.

V usage is TRBV5-1 and J usage is TRBJ2-7, with 8 bases aligning to TRBD1. There are 13 residues in the CDR3. J lost 7 bases, V lost 3 bases, and 6 bases had no gene match. Germline CDR1 SGHRS, CDR2 YFSETQ. The CDR3, as DNA: TGCGCCAGCAGCTCCCCGGACAGGGTAGAGCAGTACTTC. It yields the protein CASSSPDRVEQYF.

The chain employs TRBV6-6 and TRBJ1-5; D not resolved. The CDR3 is 14 residues long. CDR1 is MNHNY and CDR2 is SVGAGI in the germline V gene (reference sequence). Between the trimmed V and J ends, which lost 2 bases and 1 base, there was a span of 6 bases. The CDR3 loop is CASSYPDSNQPQHF. Written as DNA, the CDR3 is TGTGCCAGCAGTTACCCCGACAGCAATCAGCCCCAGCATTTT.

This clonotype was counted between two and nine times. The rearrangement uses TRBV25-1 and TRBJ1-1; D remains unclear. Germline V lookup: CDR1 MGHDK, CDR2 SYGVNS. The V and J ends lost 6 bases and 3 bases respectively, with 8 bases between them. The CDR3 is 12 residues long. CDR3 bases: TGTGCCAGCAGCACCCTCTACACTGAAGCTTTCTTT. It yields the protein CASSTLYTEAFF.

This chain uses TRBV5-1 with TRBJ2-7; D uncertain. This CDR3 has 13 amino acids. Germline-derived CDR1 and CDR2 are SGHRS and YFSETQ. V dropped 0 bases and J dropped 7 bases, with 11 bases sitting between them. Here the CDR3 reads CASSLASNREQYF. CDR3 nucleotide sequence: TGCGCCAGCAGCTTGGCCTCGAACCGGGAGCAGTACTTC.

In its sample, this clonotype was seen a few times. The chain recombines TRBV21-1 with TRBJ2-7; the table's D gene call, TRBD1, was not cross checked with the DNA. TRBV21-1 is a listed pseudogene. The CDR3 is made up of 15 amino acids. The CDR3 here is CASSTLGQGSYEQYF. The DNA for the CDR3 is TGTGCCAGCAGCACCCTGGGACAGGGCTCCTACGAGCAGTACTTC.

This clonotype showed up just once. The V gene is TRBV5-1, the J gene TRBJ2-7; 10 positions agree with TRBD2. The CDR3 loop spans 17 amino acids. The V segment lost 0 bases and the J segment 1 base; nucleotides outside the gene matches: 7. The V gene's germline CDR1 is SGHRS and CDR2 YFSETQ. CDR3 nucleotide sequence: TGCGCCAGCAGCTTGGTCCGAACTAGCGGGGTATCCTACGAGCAGTACTTC. This codes for CASSLVRTSGVSYEQYF.

The chain couples TRBV20-1 to TRBJ1-5, with a possible D match to TRBD1 (6 bases). The CDR3 runs to 15 residues. V gave up 5 bases and J gave up 3 bases, with 17 bases separating them. CDR1 and CDR2 from the germline V gene are DFQATT and SNEGSKA (reference sequence). The chain's CDR3 is CSARKETGTNQPQHF. In DNA form, the CDR3 reads TGCAGTGCTCGGAAAGAAACAGGGACCAATCAGCCCCAGCATTTT.

This clonotype was seen a handful of times. The chain is built from TRBV5-8 and TRBJ2-1, with D uncertain. Trimming shortened V by 3 bases and J by 0 bases, and 10 bases separated the two germline ends. Germline CDR1 SGHTS, CDR2 YDEGEE. The length of the CDR3 is 15 residues. CDR3 sequence reads: CASSSTTNSYNEQFF. The CDR3 nucleotides are TGTGCCAGCAGCTCTACTACTAACTCCTACAATGAGCAGTTCTTC.

This clonotype was observed once. The genes are TRBV12-3 or TRBV12-4 and TRBJ1-1, with 11 bases lining up with TRBD1. V gave up 6 bases and J gave up 6 bases; unmatched junction bases: 3. The CDR3 is 13 amino acids. The DNA for the CDR3 is TGTGCCAGCAGGGCGGGACAGGGGGCTGAAGCTTTCTTT. Translating it yields CASRAGQGAEAFF.

This clonotype has a count of ten or more. The chain has TRBV7-2 and TRBJ1-2; TRBD1 aligns across 7 bases. The CDR3 spans 14 residues. The junction had 8 bases not matched to a gene; V was cut back by 5 bases and J by 5 bases. CDR1 is SGHTA, CDR2 FQGNSA, per germline. DNA for the CDR3: TGTGCCAGCAGCCAAGGGGGCTTGCGGTATGGCTACACCTTC. It yields the protein CASSQGGLRYGYTF.

The rearrangement joins TRBV20-1 to TRBJ2-4; no reliable D call. CDR1 and CDR2 (germline): DFQATT, SNEGSKA (reference sequence). The length of the CDR3 is 15 residues. V lost 0 bases and J 0 bases, leaving 9 bases between the germline ends. CDR3 DNA sequence: TGCAGTGCTAGAGAAGCCGTCGCAGCCAAAAACATTCAGTACTTC. Translation: CSAREAVAAKNIQYF.

This chain connects TRBV5-1 to TRBJ2-2; D may be TRBD1 (6 bases). V was clipped by 2 bases and J by 0 bases, with 11 bases between them. There are 16 residues in the CDR3. Germline V gene lookup returns CDR1 SGHRS and CDR2 YFSETQ. The CDR3 loop reads CASSLDRPTNTGELFF. The DNA of the CDR3 is TGCGCCAGCAGCTTAGACAGGCCTACGAACACCGGGGAGCTGTTTTTT.

This clonotype was seen ten or more times. V gene TRBV12-3 or TRBV12-4 combines with J gene TRBJ2-1; D gene ambiguous. The V gene lost 5 bases and the J gene lost 2 bases, with 4 bases spanning the gap. The CDR3 length is 12 residues. CDR3 protein: CASSGAYNEQFF. The CDR3 DNA sequence: TGTGCCAGCAGTGGAGCCTACAATGAGCAGTTCTTC.

This clonotype was counted between two and nine times. The chain couples TRBV5-1 to TRBJ1-1; the D is unclear. Germline V gene sequence: CDR1 SGHRS, CDR2 YFSETQ. The V end was cut by 3 bases, the J end by 8 bases, with 14 bases between. This CDR3 spans 13 amino acids. As DNA, the CDR3 is TGCGCCAGCAGCTCCGAACTGGGTGTCGAAGCTTTCTTT. Its translation: CASSSELGVEAFF.

The chain joins TRBV5-1 to TRBJ2-7; 11 nucleotides match TRBD1. This CDR3 has 18 amino acids. The germline V gene has CDR1 SGHRS and CDR2 YFSETQ. The junction had 20 bases not matched to a gene; V was cut back by 5 bases and J by 7 bases. Written as DNA, the CDR3 is TGCGCCAGCAGACAAGCTCACTACGGACAGGGGGCGGGAGGTGAGCAGTACTTC. Its protein is CASRQAHYGQGAGGEQYF.

This clonotype was seen more than once but under ten times. The CDR3 sequence is CSVEFRDSEKDYEQYF. As DNA, the CDR3 is TGCAGCGTTGAATTTAGGGACAGCGAGAAGGACTACGAGCAGTACTTC. The chain couples TRBV29-1 to TRBJ2-7; 7 bases are a match to TRBD1. This CDR3 contains 16 residues. In germline, CDR1 is SQVTM, CDR2 ANQGSEA. The V gene end was trimmed by 2 bases and the J gene end by 3 bases; junction bases not matched to a gene: 13.

The chain joins TRBV19 to TRBJ2-3, with D perhaps given as TRBD1 or TRBD2 (5 bases each). From germline, CDR1 is LNHDA and CDR2 SQIVND (reference sequence). The ends were cut back, 3 bases at V and 2 bases at J, with 21 bases in the middle. There are 18 residues in the CDR3. The CDR3 region is CASSIGNTGTGPTDTQYF. The CDR3 coding sequence is TGTGCCAGTAGTATCGGCAATACTGGGACGGGCCCCACAGATACGCAGTATTTT.

The genes are TRBV7-2 and TRBJ2-1; TRBD1 matches 10 bases. Germline V gives CDR1 SGHTA, CDR2 FQGNSA. V shed 0 bases and J 1 base; nucleotides not matched to a gene: 6. The CDR3 has 18 amino acids. For the CDR3, the DNA is TGTGCCAGCAGCTTAGCCCCCGGGACAGGGGAATCCTACAATGAGCAGTTCTTC. Amino acid sequence: CASSLAPGTGESYNEQFF. Drawing the rest from reference TRBV7-2 and TRBJ2-1, the complete variable domain is GAGVSQSPSNKVTEKGKDVELRCDPISGHTALYWYRQSLGQGLEFLIYFQGNSAPDKSGLPSDRFSAERTGGSVSTLTIQRTQQEDSAVYLCASSLAPGTGESYNEQFFGPGTRLTVL.

V is TRBV7-9 and J is TRBJ2-7, with D tentatively TRBD2 (5 bases). V was shortened by 5 bases and J by 4 bases, with 15 bases between the two germline ends. Germline values: CDR1 SEHNR, CDR2 FQNEAQ (reference sequence). The CDR3 consists of 14 residues. The DNA for the CDR3 is TGTGCCAGCAGCCCCGGGGTCTGGCCTTACGAGCAGTACTTC. This sequence encodes CASSPGVWPYEQYF.

The gene calls are TRBV24-1 and TRBJ1-2, with D tentatively TRBD1 (5 bases). The CDR3 has 17 residues. Trimming took 3 bases from V and 8 from J, leaving 24 bases between them. Per germline, CDR1 KGHDR and CDR2 SFDVKD. The CDR3 sequence is CATSDHSFPTDRKGYTF. CDR3 in DNA: TGTGCCACCAGTGATCATTCCTTCCCGACAGATCGTAAGGGCTACACCTTC.

This chain uses TRBV7-3 with TRBJ2-1; possibly TRBD2 for D (6 bases). Trimming removed 2 bases at V and 2 bases at J, with 10 bases between. The CDR3 is 15 residues long. Germline CDR1 SGHTA, CDR2 FQGTGA. The CDR3 loop reads CASSLAGSPYNEQFF. CDR3 DNA sequence: TGTGCCAGCAGCTTAGCGGGGAGTCCCTACAATGAGCAGTTCTTC.

The V call is TRBV7-9, the J call TRBJ1-1; 8 bases agree with TRBD1. The CDR3 sequence is 14 residues long. J gave up 0 bases and V 8 bases, and 5 bases lay outside the gene matches. Germline assignment: CDR1 SEHNR and CDR2 FQNEAQ (reference sequence). The CDR3 here is CASEPGQVNTEAFF. The CDR3 DNA follows: TGTGCCAGCGAGCCGGGACAGGTGAACACTGAAGCTTTCTTT.

CDR3 in DNA: TGCAGTGCCTCACTCCCTCTACTGGGGTCCTACGAGCAGTACTTC. It specifies CSASLPLLGSYEQYF. This chain uses TRBV20-1 with TRBJ2-7; D not certain. The CDR3 spans 15 residues. V gave up 6 bases and J gave up 1 base, with 19 bases separating them. From germline, CDR1 is DFQATT and CDR2 SNEGSKA (reference sequence).

The J gene is TRBJ2-1, the V gene TRBV27; tentative D call: TRBD2 (6 bases). This CDR3 has 12 residues. CDR1 and CDR2 (germline): MNHEY, SMNVEV (reference sequence). The DNA for the CDR3 is TGTGCTAGTCTGGGTGCGGGGAGTGAGCAGTTCTTC. Its translation: CASLGAGSEQFF.

This clonotype has ten or more counts. The genes are TRBV13 and TRBJ2-2; possibly TRBD2 for D (5 bases). Germline V gives CDR1 PRHDT, CDR2 FYEKMQ (reference sequence). The CDR3 length is 13 residues. V shed 5 bases and J shed 6 bases, with 10 bases lying between them. CDR3 in amino acids: CASSPRGPGELFF. CDR3 DNA: TGTGCCAGCAGCCCCCGGGGTCCCGGGGAGCTGTTTTTT.

The DNA for the CDR3 is TGTGCCAGCCGCCTGTCGGCAGGGCGTGCCTACGAGCAGTACTTC. Translated: CASRLSAGRAYEQYF. The chain has TRBV2 and TRBJ2-7; maybe TRBD1 (5 bases). V lost 8 bases and J 2 bases, leaving 19 bases between the germline ends. CDR3 size: 15 residues. Germline V gene sequence: CDR1 SNHLY, CDR2 FYNNEI.

The chain couples TRBV7-6 to TRBJ2-7; 7 bases line up with TRBD1. The CDR3 length is 14 residues. Germline CDR1 and CDR2: SGHVS and FNYEAQ. V was pared by 5 bases and J by 5 bases, with 9 bases of the junction left unmatched. This CDR3 is CASSPITGANEQYF. The CDR3 nucleotides are TGTGCCAGCAGCCCTATCACAGGGGCGAACGAGCAGTACTTC.